This TCR beta chain was obtained from a study of T cells in Graves' hyperthyroidism and ophthalmopathy. On the study more broadly: Specimen type is peripheral blood, collected at initial diagnosis prior to any treatment. Whole-study findings and limits: Among clonotypes expanded in thyroid above 0.001, most were also found in blood.

The study left out patients who had uncontrolled infection, other autoimmune disease, pregnancy or lactation. Thyroid ultrasound, orbital computed tomography, clinical symptoms, and serum thyroxine and TRAb underpinned diagnoses. The table lists this clonotype with many counts. The antigen is not known. RNA transcripts provided the source from which TCR beta CDR3 regions were amplified. A first-round RT-PCR of the TCR CDR3 used the HTBI primer set. TCRdb recomputed calls from the multiplex PCR reads with MiXCR, one row per CDR3 protein. There are about 250,000 distinct CDR3 sequences in the sample; roughly a quarter occur only once, and approximately 35% lies in the top ten. The sequence derives from a woman aged 35 to 49 with Graves' ophthalmopathy. Input material: blood.

CDR3 region: CSVAGQMNTEAFF. CDR3 coding DNA: TGCAGCGTTGCGGGACAGATGAACACTGAAGCTTTCTTT. This chain uses TRBV29-1 with TRBJ1-1, with 7 bases that match TRBD1. This CDR3 comprises 13 residues. V shed 4 bases, J shed 0 bases, and the junction held 2 bases outside the gene matches. Per germline, CDR1 SQVTM and CDR2 ANQGSEA.